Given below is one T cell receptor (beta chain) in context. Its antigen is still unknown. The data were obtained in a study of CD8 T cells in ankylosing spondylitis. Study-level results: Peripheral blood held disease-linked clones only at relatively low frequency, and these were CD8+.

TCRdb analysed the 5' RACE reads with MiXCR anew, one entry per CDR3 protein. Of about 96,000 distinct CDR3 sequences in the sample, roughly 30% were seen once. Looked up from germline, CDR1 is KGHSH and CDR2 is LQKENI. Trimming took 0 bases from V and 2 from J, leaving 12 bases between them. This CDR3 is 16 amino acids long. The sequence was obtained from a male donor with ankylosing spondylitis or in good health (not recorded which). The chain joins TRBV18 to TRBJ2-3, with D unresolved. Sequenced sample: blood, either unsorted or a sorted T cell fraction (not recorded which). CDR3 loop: CASSPPYKGITDTQYF. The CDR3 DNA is TGTGCCAGCTCACCACCGTACAAGGGAATCACAGATACGCAGTATTTT.